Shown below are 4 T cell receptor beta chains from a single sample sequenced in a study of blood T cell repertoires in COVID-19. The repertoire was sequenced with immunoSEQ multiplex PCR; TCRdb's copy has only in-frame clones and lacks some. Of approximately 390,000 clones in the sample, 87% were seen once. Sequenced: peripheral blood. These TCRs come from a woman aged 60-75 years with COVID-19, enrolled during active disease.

The CDR3 nucleotides are TGTGCCAGCAGTTACTCCCAGGGGACTGAAGCTTTCTTT. Its translation: CASSYSQGTEAFF. The chain carries TRBV6-5 and TRBJ1-1, with D maybe TRBD1 (6 bases). V shed 0 bases and J shed 5 bases, with 7 bases lying between them. CDR1 and CDR2 (germline): MNHEY, SVGAGI. This CDR3 is 13 amino acids long.

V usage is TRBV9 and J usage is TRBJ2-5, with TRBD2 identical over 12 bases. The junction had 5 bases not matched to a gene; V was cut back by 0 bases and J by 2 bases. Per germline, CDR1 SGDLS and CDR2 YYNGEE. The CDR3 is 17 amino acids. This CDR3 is CASSVAGLAGGQETQYF. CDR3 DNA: TGTGCCAGCAGCGTAGCCGGGCTAGCGGGGGGGCAAGAGACCCAGTACTTC.

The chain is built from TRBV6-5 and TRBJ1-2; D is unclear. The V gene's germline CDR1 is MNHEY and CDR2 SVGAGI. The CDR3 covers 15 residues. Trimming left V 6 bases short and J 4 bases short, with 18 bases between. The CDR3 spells CASRWPGGNFYGYTF. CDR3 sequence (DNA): TGTGCCAGCAGATGGCCGGGAGGGAATTTCTATGGCTACACCTTC.

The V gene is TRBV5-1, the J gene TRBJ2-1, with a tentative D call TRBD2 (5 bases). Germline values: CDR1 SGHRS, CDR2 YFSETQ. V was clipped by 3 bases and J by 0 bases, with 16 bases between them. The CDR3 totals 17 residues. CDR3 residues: CASSSVNIGDSYNEQFF. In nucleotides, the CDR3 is TGCGCCAGCAGCTCCGTTAATATCGGGGACTCCTACAATGAGCAGTTCTTC.